A single sample is the source of the 27 T cell receptor beta chains below, sequenced in a study of CD8 T cells in ankylosing spondylitis. A single record per CDR3 protein comes from TCRdb applying MiXCR to the 5' RACE reads. The table has around 130,000 distinct CDR3 sequences, over 6.5% seen once; the top ten hold over 9%. The sequenced material came from blood, either unsorted or a sorted T cell fraction (not recorded which). These receptors originate from a male donor with ankylosing spondylitis or in good health (not recorded which).

This clonotype was observed many times. The chain carries TRBV7-2 and TRBJ1-2, with 8 bases fitting TRBD1. There are 13 residues in the CDR3. The J segment lost 3 bases and the V segment lost 7 bases, leaving 4 bases of the junction unmatched. Germline CDR1 SGHTA, CDR2 FQGNSA. The CDR3: CASMRQGYYGYTF. The CDR3 DNA is TGTGCCAGCATGCGACAGGGGTACTATGGCTACACCTTC.

This clonotype showed up many times. The chain uses TRBV5-6 and TRBJ1-2, with 7 bases lining up with TRBD1. V lost 4 bases and J lost 4; bases outside the gene matches: 7. The germline CDR1 and CDR2 sequences are SGHDT and YYEEEE. The CDR3 sequence is 14 residues long. The CDR3 protein is CASSHDRARYGYTF. The DNA for the CDR3 is TGTGCCAGCAGCCACGACAGGGCCCGCTATGGCTACACCTTC.

This clonotype was counted at least ten times. This chain connects TRBV5-1 to TRBJ2-7; D is unresolved. V lost 0 bases to trimming and J lost 2 bases, with 9 bases between them. CDR1 is SGHRS, CDR2 YFSETQ, per germline. The CDR3 covers 14 residues. CDR3 coding DNA: TGCGCCAGCAGCTTGGTGGCACCGACCTACGAGCAGTACTTC. Translated: CASSLVAPTYEQYF.

This clonotype has ten or more counts. The gene calls are TRBV20-1 and TRBJ2-3, with D perhaps being TRBD1 or TRBD2 (5 bases each). Trimming stripped 6 bases from V and 6 bases from J, with 16 bases between. This CDR3 comprises 13 residues. Germline CDR1 and CDR2: DFQATT and SNEGSKA (reference sequence). The CDR3 nucleotides are TGCAGTGCCACCGGGACCGCCTCCGATACGCAGTATTTT. Translating it yields CSATGTASDTQYF.

This clonotype was counted at least ten times. This chain joins TRBV20-1 and TRBJ2-5; D may be TRBD1 (6 bases). Germline V gives CDR1 DFQATT, CDR2 SNEGSKA (reference sequence). The CDR3 is 13 residues long. V lost 1 base, J lost 1 base, and 7 bases lay in between. The CDR3 loop reads CSARVGAQETQYF. CDR3 bases: TGCAGTGCTAGAGTGGGGGCCCAAGAGACCCAGTACTTC.

This clonotype was recorded at least ten times. V is TRBV10-3 and J is TRBJ1-5; no clear D. The CDR3 has 15 residues. V lost 1 base, J lost 0 bases, and 7 bases lay in between. In germline, CDR1 is ENHRY, CDR2 SYGVKD. The CDR3 protein is CAISEWASSNQPQHF. The CDR3 nucleotides are TGTGCCATCAGTGAGTGGGCCTCTAGCAATCAGCCCCAGCATTTT.

This clonotype was counted only a few times. This sequence joins TRBV3-1 and TRBJ2-3; D is undetermined. The CDR3 has 15 amino acids. Trimming shortened V by 4 bases and J by 0 bases, and 11 bases separated the two germline ends. Germline V gene lookup returns CDR1 LGHDT and CDR2 YNNKEL (reference sequence). This CDR3 is CASSPMWSSTDTQYF. In DNA, the CDR3 is TGTGCCAGCAGCCCGATGTGGTCTAGCACAGATACGCAGTATTTT.

Note on this clonotype: A much larger clonotype is one base distant, so this may be a read error. The rearrangement links TRBV3-1 to TRBJ2-3; no reliable D call. The closer fit of TRBJ1-5 to the DNA end suggests the J call may be wrong. This CDR3 comprises 15 residues. Germline CDR1 is LGHDT and CDR2 is YNNKEL (reference sequence). In nucleotides, the CDR3 is TGTGCCAGCAGCCAAGATTGGGTGACAACAGATACGCAGCATTTT. Protein product: CASSQDWVTTDTQHF.

This clonotype was recorded at least ten times. This sequence joins TRBV29-1 and TRBJ1-2, with 7 bases fitting TRBD1. Germline trimming cut 1 base from V and 10 bases from J; bases unmatched to any gene: 6. The CDR3 is 12 amino acids. Germline V lookup: CDR1 SQVTM, CDR2 ANQGSEA. The CDR3 DNA is TGCAGCGTTGAAGGCCAGGGGGTAGTCTACACCTTC. This gives the protein CSVEGQGVVYTF.

In its sample, this clonotype was seen many times. V gene TRBV5-1 combines with J gene TRBJ1-5, with D perhaps matching TRBD1 (6 bases). Per germline, CDR1 SGHRS and CDR2 YFSETQ. The CDR3 spans 14 residues. Trimming stripped 2 bases from V and 6 bases from J, with 12 bases between. The CDR3 protein is CASSFAGEGQPQHF. CDR3 nucleotides: TGCGCCAGCAGCTTTGCAGGGGAAGGTCAGCCCCAGCATTTT. The entire variable domain, with the rest obtained from reference TRBV5-1 and TRBJ1-5, is as follows: KAGVTQTPRYLIKTRGQQVTLSCSPISGHRSVSWYQQTPGQGLQFLFEYFSETQRNKGNFPGRFSGRQFSNSRSEMNVSTLELGDSALYLCASSFAGEGQPQHFGDGTRLSIL.

This chain uses TRBV9 with TRBJ2-3; no clear D. The CDR3 is 13 amino acids. Trimming shortened V by 0 bases and J by 3 bases, and 5 bases separated the two germline ends. Germline V gene lookup returns CDR1 SGDLS and CDR2 YYNGEE. This CDR3 reads CASSVAATDTQYF. For the CDR3, the DNA is TGTGCCAGCAGCGTAGCGGCAACAGATACGCAGTATTTT.

This clonotype has ten or more counts. CDR3 DNA: TGCGCCAGCAGCCAAGCTCCGGGACAGGGGGTTGGCTACACCTTC. This codes for CASSQAPGQGVGYTF. This chain connects TRBV4-1 to TRBJ1-2; TRBD1 aligns across 11 bases. Germline V lookup: CDR1 MGHRA, CDR2 YSYEKL. The junction had 5 bases not matched to a gene; V was cut back by 1 base and J by 7 bases. The CDR3 length is 15 residues.

This clonotype showed up many times. The rearrangement links TRBV5-1 to TRBJ1-2; D possibly corresponds to TRBD1 (5 bases). Trimming pared 0 bases from V and 4 bases from J, leaving 13 bases between. Looked up from germline, CDR1 is SGHRS and CDR2 is YFSETQ. CDR3 length equals 15 residues. This CDR3 reads CASSLAGSTGYGYTF. The CDR3 DNA reads TGCGCCAGCAGCTTGGCAGGGTCCACCGGCTATGGCTACACCTTC.

This clonotype was seen repeatedly, ten times or more. This rearrangement joins TRBV7-2 to TRBJ2-1; 11 nucleotides match TRBD2. Germline CDR1 and CDR2: SGHTA and FQGNSA. This CDR3 comprises 16 residues. After removal of 5 bases from V and 2 bases from J, the junction contained 5 bases not matched to a gene. This CDR3 is CASSRLAGITYNEQFF. Written as DNA, the CDR3 is TGTGCCAGCAGCCGACTAGCGGGGATTACCTACAATGAGCAGTTCTTC.

This clonotype was seen more than once but under ten times. The chain recombines TRBV28 with TRBJ2-3; 10 bases align to TRBD1. Germline-derived CDR1 and CDR2 are MDHEN and SYDVKM. V shed 4 bases and J 4 bases; nucleotides not matched to a gene: 11. The CDR3 length is 17 residues. CDR3 residues: CASSSLGTGVFADTQYF. The CDR3 DNA reads TGTGCCAGCAGTTCACTAGGGACAGGGGTTTTCGCAGATACGCAGTATTTT.

Ten or more counts support this clonotype. The chain has TRBV7-2 and TRBJ2-7; TRBD2 might be the D (6 bases). CDR3 length: 12 amino acids. V dropped 1 base and J dropped 12 bases, with 13 bases sitting between them. Germline CDR1 reads SGHTA; CDR2 reads FQGNSA. For the CDR3, the DNA is TGTGCCAGCAGCTTAGAGGCGGGGCCGGCGTACTTC. Translating it yields CASSLEAGPAYF.

This chain connects TRBV7-3 to TRBJ2-5; TRBD2 aligns across 7 bases. Germline CDR1 reads SGHTA; CDR2 reads FQGTGA. J was trimmed by 5 bases and V by 5 bases; bases with no gene match: 11. There are 15 residues in the CDR3. CDR3 residues: CASSPKRTSAETQYF. The CDR3 region has the DNA TGTGCCAGCAGCCCAAAGCGGACTAGTGCTGAGACCCAGTACTTC.

The sample holds many counts of this clonotype. The rearrangement links TRBV7-3 to TRBJ2-1; D is unresolved. The CDR3 spans 13 residues. Trimming left V 2 bases short and J 10 bases short, with 12 bases between. Germline V lookup: CDR1 SGHTA, CDR2 FQGTGA. The CDR3 bases are TGTGCCAGCAGCTTAGGGCTACTGGGCGAGCAGTTCTTC. Translation: CASSLGLLGEQFF.

The chain uses TRBV5-1 and TRBJ2-1, with 7 bases matching TRBD2. V lost 0 bases and J lost 2; bases outside the gene matches: 8. CDR3 size: 17 residues. In germline, CDR1 is SGHRS, CDR2 YFSETQ. In DNA form, the CDR3 reads TGCGCCAGCAGCTTGGCCGGCAAGCGGGGAACCTACAATGAGCAGTTCTTC. As protein: CASSLAGKRGTYNEQFF.

This clonotype was detected many times. The genes are TRBV5-1 and TRBJ2-3, with D possibly TRBD2 on 5 matching bases. Trimming shortened V by 0 bases and J by 4 bases, and 12 bases separated the two germline ends. The CDR3 consists of 15 residues. The V gene's germline CDR1 is SGHRS and CDR2 YFSETQ. CDR3 sequence: CASSLDNTGADTQYF. Here the CDR3 DNA reads TGCGCCAGCAGCTTGGATAACACCGGGGCAGATACGCAGTATTTT. Combining the CDR3 with reference TRBV5-1 and TRBJ2-3 gives the whole variable domain KAGVTQTPRYLIKTRGQQVTLSCSPISGHRSVSWYQQTPGQGLQFLFEYFSETQRNKGNFPGRFSGRQFSNSRSEMNVSTLELGDSALYLCASSLDNTGADTQYFGPGTRLTVL.

This clonotype was detected ten times or more. The rearrangement joins TRBV7-2 to TRBJ1-1, with 8 bases that match TRBD1. CDR3 size: 14 residues. Germline-derived CDR1 and CDR2 are SGHTA and FQGNSA. V gave up 5 bases and J gave up 0 bases; unmatched junction bases: 2. The CDR3 spells CASSPGGLNTEAFF. CDR3 DNA: TGTGCCAGCAGCCCAGGGGGCTTGAACACTGAAGCTTTCTTT.

This clonotype was recorded many times. This chain uses TRBV19 with TRBJ2-1; D not certain. Deletions cut 10 bases from V and 7 bases from J, with 14 bases between. The CDR3 is 12 residues long. The V gene's germline CDR1 is LNHDA and CDR2 SQIVND (reference sequence). CDR3 protein: CATRLTVNEQFF. The CDR3 nucleotides read TGTGCCACACGCTTGACGGTAAATGAGCAGTTCTTC.

There are a few counts of this clonotype. The chain couples TRBV30 to TRBJ1-6, with D possibly matching TRBD1 (5 bases). Trimming pared 4 bases from V and 8 bases from J, leaving 12 bases between. CDR3 size: 13 residues. The germline CDR1 and CDR2 sequences are GTSNPN and SVGIG (reference sequence). The CDR3 DNA sequence: TGTGCCTGGATTGGCAGGGAGGATTCACCCCTCCACTTT. Amino acids: CAWIGREDSPLHF.

Concerning this clonotype itself: A much larger clone is a single base away; this may be a read error. The genes are TRBV5-6 and TRBJ2-3, with TRBD2 as a possible D gene (5 bases). V lost 2 bases and J 2 bases, leaving 9 bases between the germline ends. The CDR3 sequence is 14 residues long. Germline CDR1 and CDR2: SGHDT and YYEEEE. CDR3 residues: CASSFSGVTDTQYF. DNA for the CDR3: TGTGCCAGCAGCTTTTCCGGGGTCACAGATACGCAGTATTTT. Drawing the rest from reference TRBV5-6 and TRBJ2-3, the complete variable domain is DAGVTQSPTHLIKTRGQQVTLRCSPKSGHDTVSWYQQALGQGPQFIFQYYEEEERQRGNFPDRFSGHQFPNYSSELNVNALLLGDSALYLCASSFSGVTDTQYFGPGTRLTVL.

This clonotype was counted many times. This chain uses TRBV24-1 with TRBJ1-2; TRBD1 matches at 9 bases. CDR1 and CDR2 from the germline V gene are KGHDR and SFDVKD. V shed 4 bases, J shed 3 bases, and the junction held 11 bases outside the gene matches. The CDR3 extends over 17 amino acids. DNA for the CDR3: TGTGCCACCAGTGACGGGACAGGGACGGCTGCGGACTATGGCTACACCTTC. This gives the protein CATSDGTGTAADYGYTF.

The CDR3 nucleotides are TGTGCCAGCAGCCTTGGGGCTACCAAGTACCAAGAGACCCAGTACTTC. Residues: CASSLGATKYQETQYF. The rearrangement uses TRBV6-2 or TRBV6-3 and TRBJ2-5; D is perhaps TRBD1 (5 bases). Trimming removed 6 bases at V and 0 bases at J, with 17 bases between. Looked up from germline, CDR1 is MNHEY and CDR2 is SVGEGT. The CDR3 is 16 amino acids.

This clonotype appeared many times. The genes are TRBV12-3 or TRBV12-4 and TRBJ1-1; D is unclear. The CDR3 is 15 amino acids. The ends were cut back, 0 bases at V and 0 bases at J, with 8 bases in the middle. CDR3 in amino acids: CASSLALRLNTEAFF. In DNA, the CDR3 is TGTGCCAGCAGTTTAGCGCTGCGGCTGAACACTGAAGCTTTCTTT.